Given below is one TCR beta chain in context. What it recognizes is unknown. This specimen comes from a study of vaccination effects on CD4 cells after COVID-19. Antigen-specific CD4+ T cells were expanded (with viral peptide pools) by the ViraFEST assay ahead of sequencing. Cells that had been cultured for approximately ten days were the source of isolated CD4+ T cells. The vaccine given was either BNT162b2 or mRNA-1273, in two doses. There are 19 residues in the CDR3. Germline values: CDR1 SGHNT, CDR2 YENEEA. The V gene end was trimmed by 0 bases and the J gene end by 4 bases; junction bases not matched to a gene: 14. Some clones are missing from TCRdb's copy, which holds only in-frame ones; the method was immunoSEQ multiplex PCR. The sample holds tens of thousands of clones; approximately 78% are singletons and the top ten take 2%.

The clonotype was recovered from a human donor who received a COVID-19 vaccine. The gene calls are TRBV11-3 and TRBJ1-1, with 10 bases aligning to TRBD1. This specimen consisted of CD4+ T cells from PBMCs cultured with HCoV-OC43 spike peptides, obtained after COVID-19 vaccination. Subset reported: HCoV-OC43 spike overlapping peptide pool stimulation. CDR3 region: CASSLDEDRGFSDGTEAFF. For the CDR3, the DNA is TGTGCCAGCAGCTTAGATGAGGACAGGGGGTTTTCGGATGGCACTGAAGCTTTCTTT.